This TCR beta chain was profiled in a study of STAT3 mutations in large granular lymphocyte leukemia. Study-level background: Among longitudinally sequenced T-LGLL patients, roughly half had canonical activating STAT3 mutations detected. General study findings and limits: In T-cell large granular lymphocyte leukemia, about half of patients showed multiple immunodominant subclonotypes.

Of note for this clone: The antigen is undetermined.

Per germline, CDR1 KGHSY and CDR2 FQNENV. This CDR3 is built from 14 residues. Trimming stripped 5 bases from V and 0 bases from J, with 8 bases between. TCRbeta libraries averaged around 40,000 productive templates per sample. The table came from immunoSEQ multiplex PCR; TCRdb's copy has only in-frame clones and leaves some out. The data show roughly 29,000 clones, over 60% seen once. Sequences were obtained from peripheral blood mononuclear cells. The chain joins TRBV16 to TRBJ1-5, with D unclear. The source of this sequence is a woman between 50 and 59 years old with T-cell large granular lymphocyte leukemia. Some clones in this sample may be carry-over from other donors' samples. The CDR3 loop reads CASSSMFSNQPQHF. The CDR3 DNA reads TGTGCCAGCAGCTCAATGTTTAGCAATCAGCCCCAGCATTTT.